Presented here are 26 T cell receptor beta chains from one specimen sequenced in a study of cytomegalovirus exposure and HLA in healthy donors. PCR involved 60 Vbeta and 13 Jbeta primers. The method was immunoSEQ multiplex PCR; TCRdb's version includes in-frame clones alone and lacks a portion of them. Of 150,000 to 200,000 clones listed, about three quarters are singletons. Sequencing was carried out using PBMCs. The receptors shown here come from a man aged 18 to 30 in good health and CMV-seropositive.

V usage is TRBV9 and J usage is TRBJ2-2, with 8 bases aligning to TRBD2. The CDR3 is made up of 19 amino acids. V trimming: 3 bases; J trimming: 6 bases; junction bases outside the gene matches: 19. Germline V gene lookup returns CDR1 SGDLS and CDR2 YYNGEE. The CDR3 region is CASSEPSSGGPRGSGELFF. As DNA, the CDR3 is TGTGCCAGCAGCGAACCCTCGTCGGGGGGGCCCCGGGGGTCCGGGGAGCTGTTTTTT. The full variable domain, its missing parts supplied by reference TRBV9 and TRBJ2-2, is DSGVTQTPKHLITATGQRVTLRCSPRSGDLSVYWYQQSLDQGLQFLIQYYNGEERAKGNILERFSAQQFPDLHSELNLSSLELGDSALYFCASSEPSSGGPRGSGELFFGEGSRLTVL.

This chain joins TRBV30 and TRBJ1-1; D unresolved. CDR3 length: 13 amino acids. The germline V gene encodes CDR1 GTSNPN and CDR2 SVGIG (reference sequence). V was trimmed by 4 bases and J by 3 bases, leaving 12 bases between them. The CDR3 sequence: CAWNQQRDTEAFF. Here the CDR3 DNA reads TGTGCCTGGAACCAGCAGAGGGACACTGAAGCTTTCTTT.

The chain joins TRBV5-1 to TRBJ2-2; a weak D match, TRBD2 (6 bases). Germline assignment: CDR1 SGHRS and CDR2 YFSETQ. Trimming cost V 0 bases and J 0 bases, with 9 bases left between them. CDR3 size: 16 residues. CDR3 nucleotide sequence: TGCGCCAGCAGCTTGGGTGGGAGGCCGAACACCGGGGAGCTGTTTTTT. This sequence encodes CASSLGGRPNTGELFF.

This rearrangement joins TRBV9 to TRBJ2-6, with a weak D call TRBD2 (6 bases). The CDR3 is made up of 17 amino acids. From germline, CDR1 is SGDLS and CDR2 YYNGEE. Deletions cut 2 bases from V and 0 bases from J, with 12 bases between. The DNA for the CDR3 is TGTGCCAGCAGCGTCGGGAGTGGGGGCTCTGGGGCCAACGTCCTGACTTTC. This translates into CASSVGSGGSGANVLTF.

CDR3 coding DNA: TGTGCCAGCAGCCGGAGTCGCTCTGGGGCCAACGTCCTGACTTTC. It yields the protein CASSRSRSGANVLTF. The chain combines TRBV7-3 with TRBJ2-6, with D hard to call. V lost 5 bases and J lost 0, with 8 bases in between. Germline CDR1 reads SGHTA; CDR2 reads FQGTGA. This CDR3 has 15 amino acids.

The CDR3 spells CASSLQGGGYQPQHF. CDR3 DNA sequence: TGTGCCAGCAGCTTACAGGGAGGGGGGTATCAGCCCCAGCATTTT. The chain combines TRBV5-8 with TRBJ1-5, with D perhaps matching TRBD1 (6 bases). V was cut by 2 bases and J by 5 bases, with 14 bases left in between. Germline V gene sequence: CDR1 SGHTS, CDR2 YDEGEE. CDR3 length: 15 amino acids.

This chain links TRBV6-1 with TRBJ1-1; the D is unclear. The V and J ends lost 11 bases and 1 base respectively, with 11 bases between them. This CDR3 is built from 12 residues. Germline V CDR1 and CDR2: MNHNS, SASEGT. The CDR3 DNA follows: TGTGCCTCCAGGTCAGGGAACACTGAAGCTTTCTTT. Translation: CASRSGNTEAFF.

This clone was seen once. The chain recombines TRBV5-4 with TRBJ2-2, with TRBD1 matching over 9 bases. Germline CDR1 reads SGHNT; CDR2 reads YYREEE (reference sequence). V lost 0 bases to trimming and J lost 3 bases; unmatched junction nucleotides: 3. The CDR3 has 16 amino acids. CDR3 loop: CASSLETGGDTGELFF. The CDR3 DNA reads as TGTGCCAGCAGCTTGGAGACAGGGGGAGACACCGGGGAGCTGTTTTTT.

The V and J genes are TRBV10-1 and TRBJ2-5, with TRBD2 matching 9 bases. Germline V CDR1 and CDR2: WNHNN, SYGVQD (reference sequence). This CDR3 spans 15 amino acids. V gave up 3 bases and J gave up 5 bases; unmatched junction bases: 7. This CDR3 reads CASSDGGRAVETQYF. The CDR3 DNA is TGCGCCAGCAGTGATGGCGGGAGGGCCGTTGAGACCCAGTACTTC.

This sequence joins TRBV15 and TRBJ1-3, with 8 bases lining up with TRBD1. The germline V gene encodes CDR1 LNHNV and CDR2 YYDKDF (reference sequence). The CDR3 consists of 15 residues. The J segment lost 3 bases and the V segment lost 6 bases, leaving 7 bases of the junction unmatched. CDR3 region: CATSRGQGDGNTIYF. The CDR3 coding sequence is TGTGCCACCAGTCGAGGACAGGGAGATGGAAACACCATATATTTT.

This clone was observed a single time. V gene TRBV6-4 combines with J gene TRBJ2-2; no firm D call. The CDR3 sequence is 16 residues long. Germline CDR1 is MRHNA and CDR2 is SNTAGT. Deletions cut 0 bases from V and 0 bases from J, with 8 bases between. The CDR3 DNA sequence: TGTGCCAGCAGTGACTCGTACATTTCGAACACCGGGGAGCTGTTTTTT. Amino acid sequence: CASSDSYISNTGELFF.

V usage is TRBV1 and J usage is TRBJ2-1; the D call TRBD2 from the table was never checked on the DNA. TRBV1 is shown as a pseudogene. The CDR3 contains 15 residues. In DNA form, the CDR3 reads TGCACCAGCAGCCTGCGGGGGTCCCCCCCTAGGGAGCAGTTCTTC. Amino acids: CTSSLRGSPPREQFF.

This clone was detected a few times. The J gene is TRBJ2-5, the V gene TRBV23-1; D not certain. Being an ORF, TRBV23-1 has a function that is uncertain. Deletions cut 1 base from V and 2 bases from J, with 5 bases between. The CDR3 is made up of 13 amino acids. The CDR3 DNA follows: TGCGCCAGCAGTCAATTCCTGCAAGAGACCCAGTACTTC. Its translation is CASSQFLQETQYF.

The CDR3 DNA reads TGTGCCAGCAGCGCGAATGGGCGGGGGATCCCTAACTATGGCTACACCTTC. It translates to CASSANGRGIPNYGYTF. J is TRBJ1-2 and V is TRBV7-9; D may be TRBD1 (5 bases). V was trimmed by 5 bases and J by 0 bases, leaving 19 bases between them. CDR3 length equals 17 residues. The germline gives CDR1 SEHNR, CDR2 FQNEAQ (reference sequence).

The chain has TRBV19 and TRBJ2-2; 8 bases agree with TRBD2. Germline assignment: CDR1 LNHDA and CDR2 SQIVND (reference sequence). This CDR3 comprises 15 residues. Unmatched junction bases numbered 5, after V lost 7 bases and J lost 1 base. CDR3 DNA: TGTGCCAGTACAGAGGCGGGGGGGAACACCGGGGAGCTGTTTTTT. Amino acids: CASTEAGGNTGELFF.

This clone was detected only a few times. The chain employs TRBV10-1 and TRBJ2-1; 12 bases align to TRBD2. The V gene end was trimmed by 5 bases and the J gene end by 11 bases; junction bases not matched to a gene: 10. The CDR3 is 15 residues long. Germline CDR1 reads WNHNN; CDR2 reads SYGVQD (reference sequence). CDR3 DNA sequence: TGCGCCAGCAGTCATAGTCTAGCGGGAGGGCCTAAGCAGTTCTTC. Translating gives CASSHSLAGGPKQFF.

The chain couples TRBV5-6 to TRBJ1-3, with D possibly being TRBD1 (5 bases). Germline loops: CDR1 SGHDT, CDR2 YYEEEE. This CDR3 has 17 amino acids. Trimming stripped 1 base from V and 0 bases from J, with 14 bases between. The CDR3 sequence: CASSLQTLGRSGNTIYF. The DNA of the CDR3 is TGTGCCAGCAGCTTGCAAACGTTGGGGCGCTCTGGAAACACCATATATTTT.

The chain employs TRBV28 and TRBJ2-7, with 9 positions matching TRBD2. Germline V gene lookup returns CDR1 MDHEN and CDR2 SYDVKM. The CDR3 length is 15 residues. V dropped 2 bases and J dropped 0; count of bases not matched to a gene: 2. DNA for the CDR3: TGTGCCAGCAGTTTAAGTAGCGGGGGCTCCTACGAGCAGTACGTC. Its protein is CASSLSSGGSYEQYV.

The V call is TRBV4-1, the J call TRBJ2-2; 12 bases agree with TRBD1. The CDR3 totals 16 residues. The germline V gene encodes CDR1 MGHRA and CDR2 YSYEKL. Trimming cost V 0 bases and J 7 bases; bases outside gene matches: 3. The CDR3 sequence is CASSQEGQGAIGELFF. The CDR3 region has the DNA TGCGCCAGCAGCCAAGAGGGACAGGGGGCAATCGGGGAGCTGTTTTTT.

The chain joins TRBV6-1 to TRBJ1-2; D unclear. The CDR3 has 16 residues. Deletions cut 1 base from V and 3 bases from J, with 15 bases between. Per germline, CDR1 MNHNS and CDR2 SASEGT. CDR3 loop: CASSEGTTRYYYGYTF. The CDR3 DNA sequence: TGTGCCAGCAGTGAAGGTACCACGCGTTACTACTATGGCTACACCTTC.

The V and J genes are TRBV6-6 and TRBJ1-1, with 8 bases lining up with TRBD1. Germline CDR1 and CDR2: MNHNY and SVGAGI (reference sequence). The junction had 3 bases not matched to a gene; V was cut back by 5 bases and J by 1 base. This CDR3 comprises 14 residues. DNA of the CDR3: TGTGCCAGCAGTAGGGACAGGCCGAACACTGAAGCTTTCTTT. Protein: CASSRDRPNTEAFF.

This chain uses TRBV7-2 with TRBJ1-1; 7 bases are shared with TRBD1. The CDR3 loop spans 13 amino acids. CDR1 is SGHTA, CDR2 FQGNSA, per germline. V trimming: 5 bases; J trimming: 6 bases; junction bases outside the gene matches: 6. The CDR3 spells CASSRYDRAEAFF. As DNA, the CDR3 is TGTGCCAGCAGCCGATACGACAGGGCTGAAGCTTTCTTT.

J is TRBJ2-6 and V is TRBV15; 9 nucleotides match TRBD2. V shed 9 bases and J 0 bases; nucleotides not matched to a gene: 12. This CDR3 comprises 18 residues. Per germline, CDR1 LNHNV and CDR2 YYDKDF (reference sequence). CDR3 residues: CATADLAGYPSGANVLTF. CDR3 sequence (DNA): TGTGCCACGGCGGACCTAGCGGGGTACCCCTCTGGGGCCAACGTCCTGACTTTC. Complete variable domain (other parts from reference TRBV15 and TRBJ2-6): DAMVIQNPRYQVTQFGKPVTLSCSQTLNHNVMYWYQQKSSQAPKLLFHYYDKDFNNEADTPDNFQSRRPNTSFCFLDIRSPGLGDTAMYLCATADLAGYPSGANVLTFGAGSRLTVL.

The chain employs TRBV6-1 and TRBJ1-1; TRBD1 aligns across 8 bases. The CDR3 sequence is 15 residues long. V was clipped by 8 bases and J by 5 bases; unmatched bases: 13. CDR1 MNHNS and CDR2 SASEGT come from the germline V gene. The CDR3 DNA sequence: TGTGCCAGCGGAGGTAGGAACAGGGGGACGACTGAAGCTTTCTTT. Translated, it gives CASGGRNRGTTEAFF.

This clone was recorded at least ten times. This chain connects TRBV6-6 to TRBJ2-1, with D possibly TRBD2 on 6 matching bases. V lost 1 base to trimming and J lost 7 bases, with 8 bases between them. Per germline, CDR1 MNHNY and CDR2 SVGAGI (reference sequence). This CDR3 region has 13 residues. CDR3 nucleotide sequence: TGTGCCAGCAGTTACTATGGGGGGAATGAGCAGTTCTTC. Translation gives CASSYYGGNEQFF.

The V gene is TRBV5-1, the J gene TRBJ2-1; 7 bases are a match to TRBD2. Trimming at V came to 4 bases and at J to 8 bases, leaving 15 bases not matched to a gene. The germline V gene has CDR1 SGHRS and CDR2 YFSETQ. There are 16 residues in the CDR3. The CDR3 nucleotides read TGCGCCAGCAGCCCCCCGGGACTAACGGGTCTCGATGAGCAGTTCTTC. Translation: CASSPPGLTGLDEQFF.